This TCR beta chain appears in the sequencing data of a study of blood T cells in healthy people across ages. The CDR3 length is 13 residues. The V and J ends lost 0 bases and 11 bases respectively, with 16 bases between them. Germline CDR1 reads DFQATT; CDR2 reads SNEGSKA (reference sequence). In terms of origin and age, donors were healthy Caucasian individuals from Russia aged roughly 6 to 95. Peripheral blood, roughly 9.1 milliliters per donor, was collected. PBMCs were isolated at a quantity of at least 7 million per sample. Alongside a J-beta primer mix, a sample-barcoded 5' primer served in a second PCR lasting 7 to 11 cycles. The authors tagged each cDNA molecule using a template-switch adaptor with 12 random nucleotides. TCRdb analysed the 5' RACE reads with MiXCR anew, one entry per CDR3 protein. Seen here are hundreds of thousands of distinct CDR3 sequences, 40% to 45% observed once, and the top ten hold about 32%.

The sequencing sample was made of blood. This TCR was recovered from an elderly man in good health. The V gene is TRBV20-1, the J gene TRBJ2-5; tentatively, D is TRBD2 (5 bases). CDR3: CSARELGRSEQYF. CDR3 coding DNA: TGCAGTGCTAGAGAATTGGGGAGAAGTGAGCAGTACTTC.